These T cell receptor beta chains were read from a single sample in a study of CD8 T cells in ankylosing spondylitis. TCRdb used MiXCR to reprocess the 5' RACE reads, holding one entry per CDR3 protein. The sample consists of 650,000 to 800,000 distinct CDR3 sequences, under 20% of them appearing once. Sequencing was performed on blood, either unsorted or a sorted T cell fraction (not recorded which). The source of these receptors is a male donor with ankylosing spondylitis. Both conserved end residues are trimmed from each CDR3. The order of the fields is J gene, clone size, V gene, CDR3 protein. Clone size is stated in some rows and not others, as once, few, many or a class when expanded.

TRBJ2-5	-	TRBV7-6	AVGGPQETQY
TRBJ2-1	many	TRBV3-1	ASSQWGEYNEQF
TRBJ2-3	-	TRBV20-1	SASYRGLSTDTQY
TRBJ2-7	-	TRBV11-2	ASSLERLAGAAEEQY
TRBJ2-7	few	TRBV12-3/TRBV12-4	ASLPPRSPGAYEQY
TRBJ2-1	-	TRBV7-3	ASSLSGLAGGIDEQF
TRBJ1-2	-	TRBV6-5	ASSYMKSYGYT
TRBJ2-7	few	TRBV12-3/TRBV12-4	ASSLSGAGYEQY
TRBJ2-1	few	TRBV20-1	SGLAGVTYNEQF
TRBJ1-6	-	TRBV6-1	ASSEALGSFNSPLH
TRBJ2-7	many	TRBV18	ASSPGGSYEQY
TRBJ1-1	many	TRBV12-3/TRBV12-4	ASSLSVNTEAF
TRBJ2-5	-	TRBV4-1	ASSLRLAGEQETQY
TRBJ2-3	few	TRBV14	ASSQRQARADTQY
TRBJ2-5	-	TRBV20-1	SAIDPIAAQETQY